What follows describes a single T cell receptor beta chain. The data belong to a study of blood T cell repertoires in COVID-19. This CDR3 is built from 14 residues. Germline V lookup: CDR1 LGHDT, CDR2 YNNKEL (reference sequence). V lost 4 bases to trimming and J lost 0 bases, with 7 bases between them. Only in-frame clones appear in the TCRdb table, and some are missing; sequencing was by immunoSEQ multiplex PCR. The profile shows 200,000 to 300,000 clones, approximately 86% of them singletons. The source material was peripheral blood. This sequence joins TRBV3-1 (or the pseudogene TRBV3-2) and TRBJ2-4; possible D gene TRBD2, 6 bases. The receptor's source is a man between 25 and 39 years old with active or convalescent COVID-19. The chain's CDR3 is CASSLGLAKNIQYF. Here the CDR3 DNA reads TGTGCCAGCAGCCTGGGACTAGCCAAAAACATTCAGTACTTC.